These T cell receptor beta chains were read from a single sample in a study of cytomegalovirus exposure and HLA in healthy donors. TCRdb's table, derived via immunoSEQ multiplex PCR, lists solely in-frame clones and lacks some. The table records about 120,000 clones, around 60% of them present only once. The specimen sequenced was PBMCs. These receptors were obtained from a man between 35 and 55 years old in good health and CMV-seropositive. Each CDR3 is given with its conserved first and last residue. D genes are given only for firm matches. Only part of the rows carry a size: once, few, many, or a class if the clone is expanded.

TRBV10-3,NA,TRBJ2-3,NA,TGTGCCATCAGGCCGGTACTCACAGATACGCAGTATTTT,CAIRPVLTDTQYF
TRBV5-4,TRBD2,TRBJ2-3,NA,TGTGCCAGCAGCTTGTCTAGCGGGGGGGCTAGTAGCACAGATACGCAGTATTTT,CASSLSSGGASSTDTQYF
TRBV5-1,TRBD2,TRBJ2-3,NA,TGCGCCAGCAGCATGGGTGGGACTAGCGGCACAGATACGCAGTATTTT,CASSMGGTSGTDTQYF
TRBV10-3,NA,TRBJ1-1,NA,TGTGCCATCCGGTTGATGTTGAACACTGAAGCTTTCTTT,CAIRLMLNTEAFF
TRBV2,NA,TRBJ1-2,NA,TGTGCCAGCAGTGAAGTGGGCAGGGCTAACTATGGCTACACCTTC,CASSEVGRANYGYTF
TRBV2,TRBD1,TRBJ1-5,NA,TGTGCCAGCGGCCAACAGGGGGAGAATCAGCCCCAGCATTTT,CASGQQGENQPQHF
TRBV16,TRBD1,TRBJ1-1,NA,TGTGCCAGCAGCCAAGCCCCGGGACAGAGACATGAAGCTTTCTTT,CASSQAPGQRHEAFF
TRBV28,TRBD1,TRBJ2-7,few,TGTGCCAGCAGCCGAACCGGGACAGGGATCAACGAGCAGTACTTC,CASSRTGTGINEQYF
TRBV19,TRBD2,TRBJ2-7,few,TGTGCCAGTAGTAAAACCCCGGGACTAGCGGGATCCTACGAGCAGTACTTC,CASSKTPGLAGSYEQYF
TRBV7-2,TRBD2,TRBJ2-7,NA,TGTGCCAGCAGCTTGGGCCCAGCGGGAGGGGAGAGCGAGCAGTACTTC,CASSLGPAGGESEQYF
TRBV9,NA,TRBJ1-2,NA,TGTGCCAGCAGCGTAGAGAGGGACACCGGTTCAGATGGCTACACCTTC,CASSVERDTGSDGYTF
TRBV7-2,TRBD1,TRBJ2-7,NA,TGTGCCAGCAGCTTCCCGGACAGGGGGTTTGTTCTCTACGAGCAGTACTTC,CASSFPDRGFVLYEQYF
TRBV9,NA,TRBJ1-2,few,TGTGCCAGCAGCGTAGCGTCCCAGGGAGGTCCAATTGGTGATGGCTACACCTTC,CASSVASQGGPIGDGYTF
TRBV15,NA,TRBJ2-6,NA,TGTGCCACCAGCATTAACTCCGGACAGACTGGGGCCAACGTCCTGACTTTC,CATSINSGQTGANVLTF
TRBV5-4,NA,TRBJ2-1,NA,TGTGCCAGCAGCGCCGATTACAGGTCCCGTGAGCAGTTCTTC,CASSADYRSREQFF
TRBV7-2,NA,TRBJ2-2,NA,TGTGCCAGCAGCTTAGGAAGGGGGCCGGGGGGGACCGGGGAGCTGTTTTTT,CASSLGRGPGGTGELFF
TRBV14,NA,TRBJ2-7,NA,TGTGCCAGCAGCCAAGCCAGGCAGACCGAGCAGTACTTC,CASSQARQTEQYF
TRBV4-1,TRBD2,TRBJ2-7,NA,TGCGCCAGCAGCACAAGCGGGGGCCCCTACGAGCAGTACTTC,CASSTSGGPYEQYF
TRBV6-5,NA,TRBJ1-6,NA,TGTGCCAGCAGTCTGACAATGGGTAATTCACCCCTCCACTTT,CASSLTMGNSPLHF
TRBV7-2,TRBD1,TRBJ2-1,NA,TGTGCCAGCAGCCTTCCAGGGGGTTCCTACAATGAGCAGTTCTTC,CASSLPGGSYNEQFF
TRBV18,NA,TRBJ1-1,once,TGTGCCAGCTCACCAGTTCGGGGTGACGGCACTGAAGCTTTCTTT,CASSPVRGDGTEAFF
TRBV5-1,NA,TRBJ2-7,NA,TGCGCCAGCGAACCCCTACCGGGGTCCTACGAGCAGTACTTC,CASEPLPGSYEQYF
TRBV5-1,NA,TRBJ1-6,NA,TGCGCCAGCAGCTTGGCGTTCAGGGGAAATTCACCCCTCCACTTT,CASSLAFRGNSPLHF
TRBV29-1,NA,TRBJ1-2,NA,TGCAGCGTCGCGGGGGGGGGATATGGCTACACCTTC,CSVAGGGYGYTF